This T cell receptor (beta chain) was sequenced for a study of T cell responses to AZD1222 COVID-19 vaccine. Points from the study as a whole: The breadth and depth of Spike-specific TCRs increased once two AZD1222 doses had been given. Most donors were white British, females outnumbered males, and clonal diversity was possibly underestimated. Targeting of unmutated variant regions was reportedly seen in nearly half of spike-specific TCRs. Regions 160-218 and 743-854 held dominance among vaccine-associated CD4 TCRs, which spanned spike.

For this clone: Antigen: not known. The same CDR3 is also encoded by other DNA sequences in this sample.

The length of the CDR3 is 15 residues. Trimming removed 1 base from V and 1 base from J, with 8 bases in between. Germline V gene lookup returns CDR1 MNHNS and CDR2 SASEGT. TCRdb keeps only in-frame clones here, not all; method: immunoSEQ multiplex PCR. The data show around 140,000 clones, and the top ten clones hold under 2.5%. The chain carries TRBV6-1 and TRBJ1-5; D is possibly TRBD1 (6 bases). This sequence originates from an adult in good health. The sequenced sample consisted of peripheral blood. CDR3 bases: TGTGCCAGCAGTGAAGTAGGGGGAAGCAATCAGCCCCAGCATTTT. Residues: CASSEVGGSNQPQHF.